These 32 T cell receptor beta chains were sequenced from one sample in a study of blood T cell repertoires in COVID-19. Produced via immunoSEQ multiplex PCR; TCRdb's table is partial and in-frame only. The sample has 120,000 or so clones; nearly 90% are singletons. Sequences were obtained from peripheral blood. The origin of the receptors is a woman over 75 with acute or convalescent COVID-19.

The rearrangement uses TRBV18 and TRBJ1-1; 12 bases are a match to TRBD1. This CDR3 has 17 amino acids. Trimming cost V 2 bases and J 4 bases; bases outside gene matches: 8. Germline loops: CDR1 KGHSH, CDR2 LQKENI. DNA for the CDR3: TGTGCCAGCTCACCAGCCCGGGACAGGGGGCCGGGCACTGAAGCTTTCTTT. Translation gives CASSPARDRGPGTEAFF.

This rearrangement joins TRBV6-1 to TRBJ1-1; D unresolved. CDR3 size: 14 residues. V lost 2 bases to trimming and J lost 4 bases, with 11 bases between them. CDR1 MNHNS and CDR2 SASEGT come from the germline V gene. CDR3 nucleotides: TGTGCCAGCAGTGAAAGTCTGGGCTTCACTGAAGCTTTCTTT. It yields the protein CASSESLGFTEAFF.

The chain joins TRBV9 to TRBJ1-4, with a tentative D call TRBD1 (6 bases). There are 15 residues in the CDR3. Germline loops: CDR1 SGDLS, CDR2 YYNGEE. Trimming cost V 0 bases and J 6 bases, with 12 bases left between them. DNA for the CDR3: TGTGCCAGCAGCGTAGATGGACAGACTTATGAAAAACTGTTTTTT. This codes for CASSVDGQTYEKLFF.

The chain combines TRBV7-7 with TRBJ2-2; possible D gene TRBD2, 5 bases. V was trimmed by 1 base and J by 4 bases, leaving 7 bases between them. The CDR3 contains 14 residues. CDR1 and CDR2 from the germline V gene are SSHAT and FNYEAQ (reference sequence). CDR3 nucleotides: TGTGCCAGCAGCTTAGGACTAAGCACCGGGGAGCTGTTTTTT. As protein: CASSLGLSTGELFF.

This chain connects TRBV11-2 to TRBJ1-4, with 7 bases that match TRBD1. The J segment lost 6 bases and the V segment lost 5 bases, leaving 3 bases of the junction unmatched. Germline assignment: CDR1 SGHAT and CDR2 FQNNGV. The CDR3 runs 13 residues. The CDR3 region is CASSQTGDEKLFF. Written as DNA, the CDR3 is TGTGCCAGCAGCCAAACAGGGGATGAAAAACTGTTTTTT.

In DNA form, the CDR3 reads TGTGCCAGCAGACCCGGGACAGGCGCTTACAATGAGCAGTTCTTC. It is translated as CASRPGTGAYNEQFF. The J gene is TRBJ2-1, the V gene TRBV27; 8 positions match TRBD1. The CDR3 is 15 amino acids. Germline values: CDR1 MNHEY, CDR2 SMNVEV (reference sequence). Trimming cost V 6 bases and J 4 bases; bases outside gene matches: 8.

This chain links TRBV24-1 with TRBJ2-3, with 8 nucleotides matching TRBD1. This CDR3 spans 16 amino acids. The V gene's germline CDR1 is KGHDR and CDR2 SFDVKD. Losses at the gene ends were 4 bases for V and 3 bases for J; bases not matched to a gene: 8. CDR3 amino acids: CATSEAGQGLTDTQYF. CDR3 DNA: TGTGCCACCAGTGAAGCTGGACAGGGTTTGACAGATACGCAGTATTTT.

The chain links TRBV4-1 to TRBJ1-5; D gene uncertain. Germline CDR1 reads MGHRA; CDR2 reads YSYEKL. CDR3 size: 15 residues. With 1 base removed from V and 7 bases from J, the gap between germline ends came to 14 bases. The DNA for the CDR3 is TGCGCCAGCAGCCAAGTCACGGGGTCCAGACAGCCCCAGCATTTT. Protein sequence: CASSQVTGSRQPQHF.

The chain is built from TRBV5-4 and TRBJ2-7, with unresolved D. Trimming left V 0 bases short and J 0 bases short, with 10 bases between. CDR1 and CDR2 from the germline V gene are SGHNT and YYREEE (reference sequence). CDR3 length: 15 residues. This CDR3 is CASSLGGQSSYEQYF. CDR3 DNA sequence: TGTGCCAGCAGCTTGGGAGGTCAGAGCTCCTACGAGCAGTACTTC. The variable domain in full, with the rest retrieved from reference TRBV5-4 and TRBJ2-7, is ETGVTQSPTHLIKTRGQQVTLRCSSQSGHNTVSWYQQALGQGPQFIFQYYREEENGRGNFPPRFSGLQFPNYSSELNVNALELDDSALYLCASSLGGQSSYEQYFGPGTRLTVT.

The chain employs TRBV7-9 and TRBJ1-4; 9 nucleotides align to TRBD1. CDR3 length equals 14 residues. V lost 4 bases to trimming and J lost 8 bases; unmatched junction nucleotides: 5. CDR1 and CDR2 from the germline V gene are SEHNR and FQNEAQ (reference sequence). The CDR3 loop reads CASSSGQGGEKLFF. The CDR3 DNA sequence: TGTGCCAGCAGCTCGGGACAGGGTGGAGAAAAACTGTTTTTT.

V usage is TRBV19 and J usage is TRBJ2-1; 9 bases are shared with TRBD1. The CDR3 is 15 residues long. The germline gives CDR1 LNHDA, CDR2 SQIVND (reference sequence). Trimming at V came to 10 bases and at J to 7 bases, leaving 14 bases not matched to a gene. Here the CDR3 DNA reads TGTGCCACCACAAACCCGGGGACAGGGATGAATGAGCAGTTCTTC. It codes for CATTNPGTGMNEQFF.

The V call is TRBV5-1, the J call TRBJ2-3; 7 bases fit TRBD2. V was clipped by 0 bases and J by 6 bases; unmatched bases: 4. CDR1 is SGHRS and CDR2 is YFSETQ in the germline V gene. The CDR3 covers 14 residues. DNA for the CDR3: TGCGCCAGCAGCTTGGATGGGAGGGGTGATACGCAGTATTTT. Translation: CASSLDGRGDTQYF. The variable domain in full, completed from reference TRBV5-1 and TRBJ2-3, reads KAGVTQTPRYLIKTRGQQVTLSCSPISGHRSVSWYQQTPGQGLQFLFEYFSETQRNKGNFPGRFSGRQFSNSRSEMNVSTLELGDSALYLCASSLDGRGDTQYFGPGTRLTVL.

This clone was seen once. This rearrangement joins TRBV19 to TRBJ1-2, with 7 positions matching TRBD1. With V trimmed by 5 bases and J by 4 bases, 7 bases remained unmatched. CDR3 length: 14 residues. From germline, CDR1 is LNHDA and CDR2 SQIVND (reference sequence). The CDR3 coding sequence is TGTGCCAGTAGTTCAGGGGGTGGAAGCTATGGCTACACCTTC. Translation: CASSSGGGSYGYTF.

The V gene is TRBV2, the J gene TRBJ1-3; no definite D call. Germline values: CDR1 SNHLY, CDR2 FYNNEI. Deletions cut 7 bases from V and 4 bases from J, with 14 bases between. The CDR3 covers 14 residues. The CDR3 DNA follows: TGTGCCAGCAAGGTCGGGGTATCAGGAAACACCATATATTTT. Its protein product is CASKVGVSGNTIYF. The variable domain in full, with the rest retrieved from reference TRBV2 and TRBJ1-3, is EPEVTQTPSHQVTQMGQEVILRCVPISNHLYFYWYRQILGQKVEFLVSFYNNEISEKSEIFDDQFSVERPDGSNFTLKIRSTKLEDSAMYFCASKVGVSGNTIYFGEGSWLTVV.

The chain combines TRBV28 with TRBJ1-1; maybe TRBD1 (6 bases). Germline CDR1 MDHEN, CDR2 SYDVKM. The V end was cut by 3 bases, the J end by 8 bases, with 10 bases between. This CDR3 comprises 12 residues. CDR3 sequence reads: CASSLQGTEAFF. CDR3 bases: TGTGCCAGCAGTTTGCAGGGGACCGAAGCTTTCTTT.

This clone was seen just once. J is TRBJ1-1 and V is TRBV9; no reliable D call. Germline loops: CDR1 SGDLS, CDR2 YYNGEE. CDR3 size: 14 residues. Deletions cut 0 bases from V and 4 bases from J, with 10 bases between. The CDR3 coding sequence is TGTGCCAGCAGCGTAGGGTGGGCCCCCACTGAAGCTTTCTTT. Residues: CASSVGWAPTEAFF.

The chain is built from TRBV3-1 (or the pseudogene TRBV3-2) and TRBJ2-2; tentative D call: TRBD1 (6 bases). Trimming cost V 1 base and J 0 bases, with 9 bases left between them. The CDR3 is 16 residues long. Per germline, CDR1 LGHDT and CDR2 YNNKEL (reference sequence). The CDR3 DNA follows: TGTGCCAGCAGCCAAGCGGGACAAGCGAACACCGGGGAGCTGTTTTTT. Translation: CASSQAGQANTGELFF.

This clone has only a few counts. The gene calls are TRBV10-3 and TRBJ1-3, with a weak D call TRBD1 (6 bases). CDR1 ENHRY and CDR2 SYGVKD come from the germline V gene. The CDR3 loop spans 16 amino acids. The V and J ends lost 10 bases and 0 bases respectively, with 19 bases between them. The CDR3 DNA reads TGTGCCACTCGGGCGACAGGCGCTAGCTCTGGAAACACCATATATTTT. Translation gives CATRATGASSGNTIYF.

The V and J genes are TRBV11-2 and TRBJ1-5, with D hard to call. The germline CDR1 and CDR2 sequences are SGHAT and FQNNGV. Trimming removed 0 bases from V and 5 bases from J, with 5 bases in between. The CDR3 consists of 13 residues. The CDR3 spells CASSLEYYQPQHF. CDR3 nucleotide sequence: TGTGCCAGCAGCTTAGAGTATTATCAGCCCCAGCATTTT.

The V gene is TRBV7-2, the J gene TRBJ2-1; 9 nucleotides align to TRBD2. The CDR3 spans 16 residues. The germline V gene encodes CDR1 SGHTA and CDR2 FQGNSA. V lost 2 bases to trimming and J lost 7 bases; unmatched junction nucleotides: 9. Here the CDR3 reads CASSLIGLAGPNEQFF. CDR3 coding DNA: TGTGCCAGCAGCTTAATTGGTCTAGCGGGGCCGAATGAGCAGTTCTTC.

V gene TRBV15 combines with J gene TRBJ2-1; TRBD2 agrees at 10 bases. V was pared by 1 base and J by 9 bases, with 9 bases of the junction left unmatched. The CDR3 is 16 amino acids. CDR1 is LNHNV, CDR2 YYDKDF, per germline (reference sequence). The CDR3 here is CATSRGSLAGEGEQFF. In DNA, the CDR3 is TGTGCCACCAGCAGAGGGAGCCTAGCGGGAGAAGGTGAGCAGTTCTTC.

The chain is built from TRBV28 and TRBJ1-4; no clear D. Trimming removed 1 base at V and 10 bases at J, with 10 bases between. The V gene's germline CDR1 is MDHEN and CDR2 SYDVKM. This CDR3 contains 13 residues. The CDR3 DNA is TGTGCCAGCAGTTTATTCCAGGAGGGAAAACTGTTTTTT. This translates into CASSLFQEGKLFF.

The chain joins TRBV29-1 to TRBJ2-7; maybe TRBD2 (7 bases). The CDR3 length is 14 residues. Trimming removed 6 bases from V and 0 bases from J, with 15 bases in between. CDR1 SQVTM and CDR2 ANQGSEA come from the germline V gene. The CDR3 DNA sequence: TGCAGCGTGGGGGCCGGGGGGCCCTCCTACGAGCAGTACTTC. Translating gives CSVGAGGPSYEQYF.

The rearrangement uses TRBV11-2 and TRBJ2-7; tentative D call: TRBD1 (6 bases). CDR1 is SGHAT, CDR2 FQNNGV, per germline. CDR3 size: 19 residues. The V end lost 0 bases, the J end lost 7 bases, and 28 bases lay between the germline ends. DNA for the CDR3: TGTGCCAGCAGCTTAGATAGTTCGACTTTGGGACAAGGGGTCGAGGAGCAGTACTTC. It codes for CASSLDSSTLGQGVEEQYF.

The rearrangement joins TRBV10-3 to TRBJ1-1; no clear D. The CDR3 is 12 residues long. Germline CDR1 reads ENHRY; CDR2 reads SYGVKD. The V end was cut by 0 bases, the J end by 3 bases, with 2 bases between. The CDR3 loop reads CAISESDTEAFF. CDR3 DNA sequence: TGTGCCATCAGTGAGTCCGACACTGAAGCTTTCTTT.

The chain uses TRBV4-3 and TRBJ2-7; 7 bases match TRBD2. J was trimmed by 7 bases and V by 0 bases; bases with no gene match: 12. Germline-derived CDR1 and CDR2 are LGHNA and YSLEER. CDR3 length: 16 amino acids. CDR3 region: CASSQDGRTRADEQYF. Here the CDR3 DNA reads TGCGCCAGCAGCCAAGACGGCCGGACTAGGGCAGATGAGCAGTACTTC.

The chain combines TRBV19 with TRBJ1-4, with TRBD1 identical over 7 bases. The CDR3 runs 13 residues. The germline V gene has CDR1 LNHDA and CDR2 SQIVND (reference sequence). J was trimmed by 7 bases and V by 6 bases; bases with no gene match: 5. CDR3 DNA: TGTGCCAGTAGCGACAGGGAGTCTGAAAAACTGTTTTTT. Translated, it gives CASSDRESEKLFF.

This clone appeared a single time. The chain joins TRBV4-1 to TRBJ2-5; TRBD2 aligns across 11 bases. Germline CDR1 reads MGHRA; CDR2 reads YSYEKL. This CDR3 region has 16 residues. V gave up 1 base and J gave up 2 bases; unmatched junction bases: 3. CDR3 nucleotides: TGCGCCAGCAGCCAAGGGGTAGCGGGGGGGCAAGAGACCCAGTACTTC. This translates into CASSQGVAGGQETQYF.

The CDR3 region is CASSPGQVPYGYTF. CDR3 bases: TGTGCCAGCAGCCCGGGACAGGTACCTTATGGCTACACCTTC. The rearrangement joins TRBV2 to TRBJ1-2; 8 nucleotides align to TRBD1. The J segment lost 5 bases and the V segment lost 6 bases, leaving 8 bases of the junction unmatched. CDR1 SNHLY and CDR2 FYNNEI come from the germline V gene. The CDR3 runs 14 residues.

Remarks on this clone: Other DNA sequences in this specimen translate into the identical CDR3. The chain is built from TRBV5-1 and TRBJ2-4, with TRBD2 as a possible D gene (5 bases). This CDR3 spans 15 amino acids. Trimming removed 2 bases from V and 8 bases from J, with 17 bases in between. The germline V gene encodes CDR1 SGHRS and CDR2 YFSETQ. The CDR3 loop is CASSFGTGERDIQYF. CDR3 nucleotide sequence: TGCGCCAGCAGCTTTGGAACCGGGGAAAGGGACATTCAGTACTTC.

The genes are TRBV19 and TRBJ1-5; D gene uncertain. CDR1 and CDR2 (germline): LNHDA, SQIVND (reference sequence). The V end was cut by 1 base, the J end by 1 base, with 5 bases between. CDR3 length: 14 amino acids. CDR3 amino acids: CASSIVLSNQPQHF. DNA of the CDR3: TGTGCCAGTAGTATAGTCTTGAGCAATCAGCCCCAGCATTTT.

This clone occurred once. For the CDR3, the DNA is TGTGCCAGCAGTCCCACCGGGCGGGGGACCCAGTACTTC. Translation gives CASSPTGRGTQYF. The chain has TRBV6-6 and TRBJ2-5; D may be TRBD2 (6 bases). Germline CDR1 MNHNY, CDR2 SVGAGI (reference sequence). The CDR3 is 13 residues long. V shed 5 bases and J shed 7 bases, with 14 bases lying between them.